The 29 T cell receptor beta chains in this list originate from one sample, sequenced in a study of shared clonotypes between healthy human individuals. TCRdb's table, derived via immunoSEQ multiplex PCR, lists solely in-frame clones and lacks some. Altogether some 89,000 clones are present, roughly two thirds being singletons, with the ten largest covering roughly 40%. The sequenced sample consisted of memory CD8+ T cells sorted from blood. Subset described: CD45RO+ cells pooled with CCR7-negative TemRA cells. The origin of the receptors is a man younger than 45 in good health.

This chain connects TRBV7-2 to TRBJ2-1, with a weak D call TRBD1 (6 bases). This CDR3 spans 17 amino acids. Trimming pared 2 bases from V and 9 bases from J, leaving 23 bases between. CDR1 and CDR2 from the germline V gene are SGHTA and FQGNSA. The CDR3 here is CASSLSSLGTQGGEQFF. CDR3 bases: TGTGCCAGCAGCTTATCGTCGCTCGGTACCCAAGGGGGTGAGCAGTTCTTC.

The chain is built from TRBV5-1 and TRBJ2-5, with 11 bases lining up with TRBD2. Germline values: CDR1 SGHRS, CDR2 YFSETQ. The CDR3 runs 16 residues. V was clipped by 0 bases and J by 0 bases; unmatched bases: 1. CDR3 residues: CASSLGTSGYQETQYF. The CDR3 nucleotides read TGCGCCAGCAGCTTGGGGACTAGCGGGTACCAAGAGACCCAGTACTTC.

The table lists this clone with a few counts. This rearrangement joins TRBV10-3 to TRBJ2-7; D unclear. Germline V gene data show CDR1 as ENHRY and CDR2 as SYGVKD. Between the trimmed V and J ends, which lost 10 bases and 1 base, there was a span of 11 bases. The CDR3 runs to 12 residues. The CDR3 DNA is TGTGCCACAAAGTCCGAATCCTACGAGCAGTACTTC. Residues: CATKSESYEQYF.

This chain connects TRBV9 to TRBJ2-1; D is undetermined. This CDR3 region has 14 residues. The V end was cut by 4 bases, the J end by 7 bases, with 15 bases between. Per the germline V gene, CDR1 is SGDLS and CDR2 is YYNGEE. CDR3 nucleotide sequence: TGTGCCAGCAGCCCCCCGGTGTTTGTAAATGAGCAGTTCTTC. Amino acid sequence: CASSPPVFVNEQFF.

The V call is TRBV7-2, the J call TRBJ2-7; D not resolved. Looked up from germline, CDR1 is SGHTA and CDR2 is FQGNSA. Trimming removed 5 bases from V and 5 bases from J, with 13 bases in between. The CDR3 length is 13 residues. CDR3: CASSLVRVNEQYF. The CDR3 DNA reads as TGTGCCAGCAGCCTCGTTAGGGTGAACGAGCAGTACTTC.

The rearrangement links TRBV13 to TRBJ1-1, with D hard to call. The CDR3 spans 13 residues. The germline gives CDR1 PRHDT, CDR2 FYEKMQ (reference sequence). V was shortened by 1 base and J by 7 bases, with 10 bases between the two germline ends. The CDR3 region is CASSLEDGLEAFF. Written as DNA, the CDR3 is TGTGCCAGCAGCTTAGAAGATGGGCTTGAAGCTTTCTTT.

This clone has only a few counts. This chain uses TRBV28 with TRBJ2-7; D is possibly TRBD2 (6 bases). The CDR3 extends over 12 amino acids. Germline lookup yields CDR1 MDHEN and CDR2 SYDVKM. The germline V and J ends were trimmed by 10 bases and 0 bases, with 10 bases remaining between them. CDR3 in amino acids: CATIADSYEQYF. CDR3 sequence (DNA): TGTGCCACTATAGCGGACTCCTACGAGCAGTACTTC.

The CDR3 DNA reads TGTGCCAGCAGTCACCAGGGCGGCTCCAAAAACATTCAGTACTTC. Translating gives CASSHQGGSKNIQYF. The V call is TRBV28, the J call TRBJ2-4, with a tentative D call TRBD1 (5 bases). Germline V gene data show CDR1 as MDHEN and CDR2 as SYDVKM. The CDR3 contains 15 residues. Deletions cut 5 bases from V and 2 bases from J, with 13 bases between.

The CDR3 here is CASSLEGAGETQYF. CDR3 DNA sequence: TGCGCCAGCAGCTTGGAGGGGGCTGGGGAGACCCAGTACTTC. The chain joins TRBV5-1 to TRBJ2-5, with TRBD1 matching 7 bases. Trimming at V came to 0 bases and at J to 5 bases, leaving 4 bases not matched to a gene. CDR1 is SGHRS and CDR2 is YFSETQ in the germline V gene. CDR3 size: 14 residues.

Worth noting for this clone: Other nucleotide sequences from this sample produce the same CDR3. The V call is TRBV29-1, the J call TRBJ2-7; 9 positions agree with TRBD1. This CDR3 contains 13 residues. Germline CDR1 SQVTM, CDR2 ANQGSEA. The ends lost 5 bases at V and 3 bases at J; junction bases unmatched: 5. The CDR3 DNA reads TGCAGCGTTCGGCCGGGACAGGGCTACGAGCAGTACTTC. Protein product: CSVRPGQGYEQYF.

The CDR3 sequence: CASTSGGEQYF. Here the CDR3 DNA reads TGTGCCAGCACCTCCGGGGGCGAGCAGTACTTC. This rearrangement joins TRBV6-5 to TRBJ2-7; perhaps TRBD2 as D (6 bases). CDR3 length: 11 residues. The V gene lost 7 bases and the J gene lost 6 bases, with 10 bases spanning the gap. Germline CDR1 MNHEY, CDR2 SVGAGI.

There are many counts of this clone. The chain uses TRBV10-3 and TRBJ2-3, with 8 bases lining up with TRBD2. The J segment lost 1 base and the V segment lost 6 bases, leaving 9 bases of the junction unmatched. CDR1 and CDR2 (germline): ENHRY, SYGVKD. This CDR3 spans 16 amino acids. CDR3 coding DNA: TGTGCCATCAGCCCGGGAGCGGGAGAACGCACAGATACGCAGTATTTT. Its protein product is CAISPGAGERTDTQYF.

The chain employs TRBV5-1 and TRBJ2-1; TRBD1 matches 10 bases. The CDR3 contains 15 residues. The germline V gene has CDR1 SGHRS and CDR2 YFSETQ. Trimming removed 1 base from V and 8 bases from J; junction bases left unmatched: 6. CDR3 bases: TGCGCCAGCAGCTTGTTCGGGACAGGGGTGGATGAGCAGTTCTTC. Protein product: CASSLFGTGVDEQFF.

This clone has at least ten counts. The chain has TRBV15 and TRBJ2-3; D may be TRBD1 or TRBD2 (5 bases each). Germline V CDR1 and CDR2: LNHNV, YYDKDF (reference sequence). V lost 3 bases, J lost 2 bases, and 9 bases lay in between. The CDR3 loop spans 14 amino acids. In DNA form, the CDR3 reads TGTGCCACCAGCAGCGGGACCGACACAGATACGCAGTATTTT. Its translation: CATSSGTDTDTQYF.

The chain is built from TRBV7-9 and TRBJ2-2, with D possibly matching TRBD2 (5 bases). Germline V CDR1 and CDR2: SEHNR, FQNEAQ (reference sequence). V was trimmed by 4 bases and J by 3 bases, leaving 15 bases between them. There are 16 residues in the CDR3. The CDR3 DNA reads as TGTGCCAGCAGCTCCTTCGAGGGCGCAGACACCGGGGAGCTGTTTTTT. Protein: CASSSFEGADTGELFF.

This chain links TRBV10-3 with TRBJ1-1, with 8 bases matching TRBD1. V was clipped by 4 bases and J by 4 bases; unmatched bases: 8. Germline-derived CDR1 and CDR2 are ENHRY and SYGVKD. The CDR3 sequence is 15 residues long. The CDR3 nucleotides read TGTGCCATCAGTGGCTATGGACAGGGACGCACTGAAGCTTTCTTT. Translating gives CAISGYGQGRTEAFF.

The chain uses TRBV7-2 and TRBJ2-1, with D unclear. Trimming shortened V by 1 base and J by 1 base, and 17 bases separated the two germline ends. Per germline, CDR1 SGHTA and CDR2 FQGNSA. The CDR3 consists of 18 residues. The chain's CDR3 is CASSLGLSAKRSYNEQFF. CDR3 coding DNA: TGTGCCAGCAGCTTAGGGTTATCAGCGAAGAGGTCCTACAATGAGCAGTTCTTC. The complete variable domain, with remaining parts taken from reference TRBV7-2 and TRBJ2-1, reads GAGVSQSPSNKVTEKGKDVELRCDPISGHTALYWYRQSLGQGLEFLIYFQGNSAPDKSGLPSDRFSAERTGGSVSTLTIQRTQQEDSAVYLCASSLGLSAKRSYNEQFFGPGTRLTVL.

In this sample, this clone turned up a few times. The chain has TRBV7-6 and TRBJ2-1, with a possible D match to TRBD1 (5 bases). V shed 5 bases and J shed 6 bases, with 11 bases lying between them. Germline CDR1 is SGHVS and CDR2 is FNYEAQ. The CDR3 is 13 residues long. The chain's CDR3 is CASSPQGPNEQFF. CDR3 sequence (DNA): TGTGCCAGCAGCCCCCAGGGCCCCAATGAGCAGTTCTTC.

In this sample, this clone turned up once. This chain links TRBV6-4 with TRBJ2-1, with TRBD2 as a possible D gene (5 bases). CDR1 MRHNA and CDR2 SNTAGT come from the germline V gene. The V gene lost 4 bases and the J gene lost 6 bases, with 16 bases spanning the gap. The CDR3 is 15 residues long. The CDR3 nucleotides are TGTGCCAGCAGTGGACAAGCAGGCGGGTTCAATGAGCAGTTCTTC. It encodes CASSGQAGGFNEQFF.

The chain joins TRBV7-9 to TRBJ2-7; 9 bases are shared with TRBD1. In germline, CDR1 is SEHNR, CDR2 FQNEAQ (reference sequence). The CDR3 covers 15 residues. Germline trimming cut 5 bases from V and 1 base from J; bases unmatched to any gene: 6. CDR3 sequence reads: CASSALDRGSYEQYF. In DNA form, the CDR3 reads TGTGCCAGCAGCGCACTGGACAGGGGTTCCTACGAGCAGTACTTC.

J is TRBJ1-1 and V is TRBV28; D call uncertain. CDR1 and CDR2 (germline): MDHEN, SYDVKM. Trimming took 8 bases from V and 3 from J, leaving 13 bases between them. The CDR3 runs 13 residues. The DNA of the CDR3 is TGTGCCAGCGCAAAGGAGCCGTACACTGAAGCTTTCTTT. It codes for CASAKEPYTEAFF.

This clone was seen once. This chain uses TRBV25-1 with TRBJ2-7; D might be TRBD2 (5 bases). CDR3 length equals 12 residues. The germline V gene encodes CDR1 MGHDK and CDR2 SYGVNS. CDR3 loop: CASGGLSYEQYF. CDR3 in DNA: TGTGCTTCCGGCGGGTTATCCTACGAGCAGTACTTC.

The V and J genes are TRBV6-1 and TRBJ2-7; tentatively, D is TRBD2 (5 bases). The CDR3 runs 20 residues. The V end lost 3 bases, the J end lost 2 bases, and 29 bases lay between the germline ends. Germline V gives CDR1 MNHNS, CDR2 SASEGT. The chain's CDR3 is CASSDSRALGRRRVPYEQYF. The CDR3 DNA follows: TGTGCCAGCAGTGATTCGAGGGCCTTAGGACGGCGACGGGTGCCCTACGAGCAGTACTTC.

The V call is TRBV5-1, the J call TRBJ2-7; D gene unclear. Germline CDR1 SGHRS, CDR2 YFSETQ. The CDR3 length is 13 residues. Trimming took off 0 bases at V and 3 bases at J, with 7 bases between the two ends. The CDR3 region has the DNA TGCGCCAGCAGCTTGGGTTCGATCTACGAGCAGTACTTC. Residues: CASSLGSIYEQYF. The full variable domain, completed using reference TRBV5-1 and TRBJ2-7, is KAGVTQTPRYLIKTRGQQVTLSCSPISGHRSVSWYQQTPGQGLQFLFEYFSETQRNKGNFPGRFSGRQFSNSRSEMNVSTLELGDSALYLCASSLGSIYEQYFGPGTRLTVT.

Comments on this clone: Other nucleotide sequences from this sample produce the same CDR3. The V gene is TRBV27, the J gene TRBJ2-1, with D perhaps matching TRBD2 (5 bases). The CDR3 runs 12 residues. Germline lookup yields CDR1 MNHEY and CDR2 SMNVEV (reference sequence). V was shortened by 6 bases and J by 8 bases, with 11 bases between the two germline ends. CDR3 protein: CASSQIGDEQFF. The DNA of the CDR3 is TGTGCCAGCAGCCAAATCGGGGATGAGCAGTTCTTC.

This rearrangement joins TRBV2 to TRBJ2-7; TRBD1 might be the D (6 bases). In germline, CDR1 is SNHLY, CDR2 FYNNEI. The CDR3 length is 18 residues. Trimming pared 5 bases from V and 5 bases from J, leaving 28 bases between. Here the CDR3 reads CASSLYTWTALMDNEQYF. Written as DNA, the CDR3 is TGTGCCAGCAGTCTCTACACTTGGACAGCGCTGATGGATAACGAGCAGTACTTC.

Ten or more counts support this clone. The gene calls are TRBV13 and TRBJ2-3; 7 nucleotides align to TRBD2. V was pared by 2 bases and J by 9 bases, with 17 bases of the junction left unmatched. The germline CDR1 and CDR2 sequences are PRHDT and FYEKMQ (reference sequence). This CDR3 has 17 amino acids. The DNA for the CDR3 is TGTGCCAGCAGCTTAAAGTTGGCGGGAGCGAGGGTTGGGACGCAGTATTTT. It is translated as CASSLKLAGARVGTQYF.

The J gene is TRBJ1-1, the V gene TRBV7-9; unclear D gene. CDR1 and CDR2 (germline): SEHNR, FQNEAQ (reference sequence). This CDR3 spans 14 amino acids. Trimming stripped 2 bases from V and 5 bases from J, with 12 bases between. CDR3 bases: TGTGCCAGCAGCTTATCACCGGAAGGAACTGAAGCTTTCTTT. Amino acids: CASSLSPEGTEAFF. Using reference TRBV7-9 and TRBJ1-1 for the parts outside the CDR3, the full variable domain is DTGVSQNPRHKITKRGQNVTFRCDPISEHNRLYWYRQTLGQGPEFLTYFQNEAQLEKSRLLSDRFSAERPKGSFSTLEIQRTEQGDSAMYLCASSLSPEGTEAFFGQGTRLTVV.

In its sample, this clone was seen a few times. The chain carries TRBV2 and TRBJ2-7; a weak D match, TRBD2 (5 bases). The CDR3 contains 14 residues. V lost 3 bases, J lost 3 bases, and 12 bases lay in between. Per the germline V gene, CDR1 is SNHLY and CDR2 is FYNNEI. CDR3 DNA: TGTGCCAGCAGTGAGGGAAGGCGGGTCTACGAGCAGTACTTC. Its protein product is CASSEGRRVYEQYF.